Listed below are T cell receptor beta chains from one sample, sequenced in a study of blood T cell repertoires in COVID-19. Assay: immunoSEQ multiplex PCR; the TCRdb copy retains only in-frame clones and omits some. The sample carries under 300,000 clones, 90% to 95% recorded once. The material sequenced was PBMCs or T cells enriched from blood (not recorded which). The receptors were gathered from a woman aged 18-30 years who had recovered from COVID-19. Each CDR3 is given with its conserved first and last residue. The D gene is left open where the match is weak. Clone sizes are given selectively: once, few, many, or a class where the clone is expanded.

TGTGCCAGCAGCCTAGGGGTTTCTGGAAACACCATATATTTT,CASSLGVSGNTIYF,TRBV28,NA,NA,TRBJ1-3
TGCAGCGTTGATAGTTTTTTGAACACTGAAGCTTTCTTT,CSVDSFLNTEAFF,TRBV29-1,NA,NA,TRBJ1-1
TGTGCCAGTGAGTGGTCGGGACAAGTGAACACTGAAGCTTTCTTT,CASEWSGQVNTEAFF,TRBV2,NA,NA,TRBJ1-1
TGTGCCAGCAGCCAAGAACCAAAGGGGTCAGATACGCAGTATTTT,CASSQEPKGSDTQYF,TRBV4-2,NA,NA,TRBJ2-3
TGTGCCAGCAGCTCCGAGACAGGTCGAGAGACCCAGTACTTC,CASSSETGRETQYF,TRBV11-3,NA,NA,TRBJ2-5
TGTGCCATCAGGGACGAGGAGGGTGAAAAACTGTTTTTT,CAIRDEEGEKLFF,TRBV10-3,NA,NA,TRBJ1-4
TGCGCCAGCAGCTTGGGGAGTTTGGCTGCAACTAATGAAAAACTGTTTTTT,CASSLGSLAATNEKLFF,TRBV5-1,NA,NA,TRBJ1-4
TGTGCCAGCAGCTCCGGACAGCCGTCCACTGAAGCTTTCTTT,CASSSGQPSTEAFF,TRBV6-6,NA,NA,TRBJ1-1
TGTGCCAGCAGCTTGACTAGCGGGATGGGTGCAGATGAGCAGTTCTTC,CASSLTSGMGADEQFF,TRBV5-5,NA,TRBD2,TRBJ2-1
TGTGCCAGTAGTCCCTACAGCAATCAGCCCCAGCATTTT,CASSPYSNQPQHF,TRBV19,NA,NA,TRBJ1-5
TGTGCCAGCATCAGCGGGAGCTCCTACGAGCAGTACTTC,CASISGSSYEQYF,TRBV28,NA,TRBD2,TRBJ2-7
TGCGCCAGCAGCCGAATTGGACAGGACGGAGAGTACTTC,CASSRIGQDGEYF,TRBV5-1,NA,TRBD1,TRBJ2-7
TGTGCCAGCAGTTTATTCCGGACAGGGAATGGCTACACCTTC,CASSLFRTGNGYTF,TRBV28,NA,TRBD1,TRBJ1-2
TGTGCCAGCAGGAGATCCGGGACTAACTCCTACGAGCAGTACTTC,CASRRSGTNSYEQYF,TRBV7-3,once,TRBD2,TRBJ2-7
TGCAGTGCTAGTTCGAGACTACAGTCCTACGAGCAGTACTTC,CSASSRLQSYEQYF,TRBV20-1,NA,NA,TRBJ2-7
TGTGCCAGCAGGCCGGCAGGGTTAGAAGCTTTCTTT,CASRPAGLEAFF,TRBV6-5,NA,NA,TRBJ1-1
TGCAGCGTGGCCGGGACAGTGAACTATGGCTACACCTTC,CSVAGTVNYGYTF,TRBV29-1,NA,TRBD1,TRBJ1-2
TGCGCCAGCAGCTCAAGGACTAGCGGCACAGATACGCAGTATTTT,CASSSRTSGTDTQYF,TRBV5-1,NA,TRBD2,TRBJ2-3
TGTGCCAGCTCACCGCAGGGGGCGAGTGGCTACACCTTC,CASSPQGASGYTF,TRBV18,NA,TRBD1,TRBJ1-2
TGCAGTGCCGTACCAGGGTACGAGCAGTACTTC,CSAVPGYEQYF,TRBV20-1,NA,NA,TRBJ2-7
TGTGCCAGCAGCTTCGACAGGGCGATGGCTTTCTTT,CASSFDRAMAFF,TRBV7-9,NA,TRBD1,TRBJ1-1
TGCGCCAGCAGAATTAGCGAGACAGGGACCTATGGCTACACCTTC,CASRISETGTYGYTF,TRBV5-1,NA,TRBD1,TRBJ1-2
TGTGCCAGCAGCCAACTACTAGCGGGGGGTGGGGATACGCAGTATTTT,CASSQLLAGGGDTQYF,TRBV3-1/TRBV3-2,NA,TRBD2,TRBJ2-3
TGTGCCAGCTCAGCGGCAGGGGGCTCTGGAAACACCATATATTTT,CASSAAGGSGNTIYF,TRBV18,NA,TRBD1,TRBJ1-3
TGCGCCAGCAGCCAGAGTAGCGGGGGACAGCCAGGGGATACGCAGTATTTT,CASSQSSGGQPGDTQYF,TRBV4-3,NA,TRBD2,TRBJ2-3
TGTGCCAGCAGCTTAGAGCGGACAGGGGGATTGGATCAGCCCCAGCATTTT,CASSLERTGGLDQPQHF,TRBV4-2,NA,TRBD1,TRBJ1-5
TGTGCCACCAGCAGAGATCAGCTGGGAACAGGGAAGAACACTGAAGCTTTCTTT,CATSRDQLGTGKNTEAFF,TRBV15,NA,NA,TRBJ1-1
TGCGCCAGCAGCAGGGTAGCGGAACAAGAGACCCAGTACTTC,CASSRVAEQETQYF,TRBV5-1,NA,NA,TRBJ2-5
TGTGCCAGTAGTATAGGTAACATAGCCCCTTCGCCCCAGCATTTT,CASSIGNIAPSPQHF,TRBV19,NA,NA,TRBJ1-5
TGTGCCAGCAGTTCTGACAGGATGGGGACCCAGTACTTC,CASSSDRMGTQYF,TRBV27,NA,NA,TRBJ2-5
TGTGCCAGCAGCTCCACTCCCCTCGACAGGTCCAACTACGAGCAGTACTTC,CASSSTPLDRSNYEQYF,TRBV11-2,NA,NA,TRBJ2-7
TGTGCCAGCAGACAACAGGGAGCCAGCAATCAGCCCCAGCATTTT,CASRQQGASNQPQHF,TRBV27,NA,NA,TRBJ1-5
TGTGCCAGCAGTGGGTCCACAGGGGGTTTCACCTACAATGAGCAGTTCTTC,CASSGSTGGFTYNEQFF,TRBV7-9,NA,TRBD1,TRBJ2-1
TGCGCCAGCAGTGACCGGGGAGGTAACACTGAAGCTTTCTTT,CASSDRGGNTEAFF,TRBV10-1,NA,NA,TRBJ1-1
TGTGCCAGCAGTCAGTCTAGTTGGGGGCGGAATGAGCAGTTCTTC,CASSQSSWGRNEQFF,TRBV6-2/TRBV6-3,NA,NA,TRBJ2-1
TGTGCCAGCAGTTTTTCGTCGCGGACGGGGTCTGAAGCTTTCTTT,CASSFSSRTGSEAFF,TRBV28,NA,NA,TRBJ1-1
TGTGCCAGCAGCCCCCTCAGCGGCCCCGTGGGTACGCAGTATTTT,CASSPLSGPVGTQYF,TRBV7-9,few,NA,TRBJ2-3
TGTGCCAGCAGCCCGACCCAGGGGAGTGTTAGTGGCTACACCTTC,CASSPTQGSVSGYTF,TRBV5-5,NA,NA,TRBJ1-2
TGTGCCACCAGGAGAGACAGCGCTAACACCGGGGAGCTGTTTTTT,CATRRDSANTGELFF,TRBV15,NA,NA,TRBJ2-2